This T cell receptor beta chain originates from a study of Ad26.COV2.S vaccination and SARS-CoV-2 variants (dated by TCRdb to about 2021). The study in broad terms: Donors in the vaccine arm were drawn from COV1001, a multicentre, randomized, double-blind, placebo-controlled phase I-IIa trial testing Ad26.COV2.S in healthy adults. The TCR-sequenced set comprised around 30 samples: some 19 Ad26.COV2.S vaccine recipients, 5 placebo recipients and 8 SARS-CoV-2 convalescent individuals. Sequencing of the TCRbeta repertoire served to evaluate the specificity and breadth of SARS-CoV-2-reactive T cell receptors following Ad26.COV2.S vaccination. Investigators remained blinded to trial group allocation during experiments and outcome assessment. Participants in the trial were split at random into five groups of five each, receiving low-dose or high-dose Ad26.COV2.S once or twice, or else placebo on both occasions. Ad26.COV2.S was administered intramuscularly at a dose of 5x10^10 or 1x10^11 viral particles, either as one shot or as two shots given 56 days apart.

The paper's findings and limits, for the study overall: Vaccine and placebo recipients had comparable non-spike TCR breadth, which fits with the vaccine containing only spike. Compared with placebo recipients, Ad26.COV2.S recipients showed higher spike-specific TCR breadth (P = 0.0014). The authors noted that total T cell responses may have been underestimated by the TCR breadth and depth analyses. Substantial breadth of spike-specific CD8+ and CD4+ T cell responses was reported after vaccination. The study was not powered for comparison of responses between vaccine doses or regimens.

The CDR3, cysteine through phenylalanine, is 14 amino acids long. CDR3 DNA only is kept here, 42 bases in frame from base 1. After removal of 7 bases from V and 5 bases from J, the junction retains 7 bases not matched to a gene. From the germline V gene, CDR1 is WSHSY and CDR2 is SAAADI. Explained via the paper, the treatment or condition label denotes: approximately 18 received Ad26.COV2.S at low or high dose, single or two shots; about 5 received placebo; per-sample allocation not given. Repertoires of vaccine and placebo recipients were sequenced from samples taken on day 63 after the first injection. Cohort 1b enrolled around 23 adults aged 18-55 years at a single site in Boston, USA, between 29 July and 7 August 2020. Ad26.COV2.S was a replication-incompetent adenovirus type 26 vector that expressed a prefusion-stabilized SARS-CoV-2 spike protein derived from the original Wuhan strain. The immunoSEQ Assay was the method used to sequence TCRbeta CDR3 regions. After extraction, genomic DNA underwent amplification by bias-controlled multiplex PCR, followed by high-throughput sequencing. Processing in the source paper ran as follows. To quantify the absolute abundance of every unique TCRbeta CDR3 region, sequences were collapsed and filtered. Usable DNA was measured by amplifying reference genes present in all nucleated cells, and TCRbeta template counts were normalized to that usable DNA to estimate T cell fraction. Repertoire TCRs were annotated as SARS-CoV-2-specific by exact matching of V gene, CDR3 amino acid sequence and J gene to a known reactive TCR set. The reference SARS-CoV-2 TCR set was obtained from MIRA and was filtered for enrichment in COVID-19-positive ImmuneCODE repertoires, whereby public or cross-reactive TCRs were removed. Based on the MIRA antigens, annotated TCRs were further analysed at the level of specific ORF or position within ORF. Breadth was defined as the number of annotated unique rearrangements divided by the total number of unique productive rearrangements, and depth was defined as the summed frequency of the annotated unique rearrangements. TCR breadth was compared between groups using two-sided Wilcoxon rank-sum tests. TCRdb's version of the immuneACCESS table is confined to in-frame rearrangements and falls short of the full clone set. An unresolved V gene accounts for under half of the shortfall where checked; the remainder is of unknown origin. V, J and clone size are those of that table, while D and trimming were read from the DNA. This sample lists about 320,000 clones; roughly 88% were detected once. About 5% of the sample is held by the ten biggest clonotypes.

About this clone itself: What antigen it recognizes has not been identified. No qualities accompany the bases; no much larger clone lies one base away.

This chain is built from TRBV10-2 and TRBJ1-1; TRBD1 agrees with 10 junctional bases. This TCR came from a person aged 18-65 years who received the Ad26.COV2.S COVID-19 vaccine or a placebo. The material sequenced was peripheral blood, taken in a trial of Ad26.COV2.S vaccine versus placebo. The DNA sequence is as follows: TGCGCCAGCACCATGACAGGGGGCGATACTGAAGCTTTCTTT. Protein translation: CASTMTGGDTEAFF.